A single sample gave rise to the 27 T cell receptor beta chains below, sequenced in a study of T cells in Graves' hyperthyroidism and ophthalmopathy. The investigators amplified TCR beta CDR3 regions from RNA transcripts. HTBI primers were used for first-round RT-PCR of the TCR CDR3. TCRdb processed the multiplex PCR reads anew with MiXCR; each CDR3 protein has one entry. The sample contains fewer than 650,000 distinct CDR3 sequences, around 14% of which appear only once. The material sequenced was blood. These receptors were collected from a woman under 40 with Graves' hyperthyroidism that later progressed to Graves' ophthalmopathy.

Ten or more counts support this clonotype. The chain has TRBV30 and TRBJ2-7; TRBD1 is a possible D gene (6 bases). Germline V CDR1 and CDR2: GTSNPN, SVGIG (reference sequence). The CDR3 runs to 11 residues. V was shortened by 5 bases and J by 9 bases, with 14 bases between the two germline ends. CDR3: CAWGDIQTQYF. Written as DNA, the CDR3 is TGTGCCTGGGGGGACATACAAACGCAGTACTTC.

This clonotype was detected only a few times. CDR3 sequence reads: CSTAGRNTEAFF. The DNA for the CDR3 is TGCAGCACAGCGGGTCGAAACACTGAAGCTTTCTTT. The chain combines TRBV29-1 with TRBJ1-1; no clear D. There are 12 residues in the CDR3. Germline V lookup: CDR1 SQVTM, CDR2 ANQGSEA. Deletions cut 8 bases from V and 2 bases from J, with 12 bases between.

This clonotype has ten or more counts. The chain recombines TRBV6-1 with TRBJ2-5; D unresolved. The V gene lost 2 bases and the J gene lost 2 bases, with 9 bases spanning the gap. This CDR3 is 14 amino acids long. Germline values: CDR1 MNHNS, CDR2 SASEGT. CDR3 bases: TGTGCCAGCAGTGAAATGTCAGCACAAGAGACCCAGTACTTC. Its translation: CASSEMSAQETQYF.

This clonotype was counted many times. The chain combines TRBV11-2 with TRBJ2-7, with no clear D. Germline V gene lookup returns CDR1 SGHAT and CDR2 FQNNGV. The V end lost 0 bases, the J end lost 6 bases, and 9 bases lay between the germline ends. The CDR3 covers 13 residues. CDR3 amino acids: CASSLDHVFEQYF. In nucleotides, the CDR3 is TGTGCCAGCAGCTTAGATCATGTCTTCGAGCAGTACTTC.

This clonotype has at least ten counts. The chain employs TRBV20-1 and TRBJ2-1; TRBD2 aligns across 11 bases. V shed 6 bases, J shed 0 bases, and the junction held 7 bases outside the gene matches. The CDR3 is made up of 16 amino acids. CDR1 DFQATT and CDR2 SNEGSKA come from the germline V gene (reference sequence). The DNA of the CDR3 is TGCAGTGCCCGAGGACTAGCGGGTAGCTCCTACAATGAGCAGTTCTTC. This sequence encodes CSARGLAGSSYNEQFF.

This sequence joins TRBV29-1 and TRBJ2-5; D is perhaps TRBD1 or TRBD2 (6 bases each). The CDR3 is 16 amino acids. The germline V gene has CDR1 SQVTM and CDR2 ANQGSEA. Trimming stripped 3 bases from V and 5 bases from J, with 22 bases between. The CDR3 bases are TGCAGCGTTGAGCCGGGTGGGGGGCTAGCGACCGAGACCCAGTACTTC. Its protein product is CSVEPGGGLATETQYF.

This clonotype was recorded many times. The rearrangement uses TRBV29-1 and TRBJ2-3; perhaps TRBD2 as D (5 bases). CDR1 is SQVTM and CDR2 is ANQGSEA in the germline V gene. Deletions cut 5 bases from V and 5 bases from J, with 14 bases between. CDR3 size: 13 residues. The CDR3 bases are TGCAGCGTTCGGAGGACGCAAGAAGATACGCAGTATTTT. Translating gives CSVRRTQEDTQYF.

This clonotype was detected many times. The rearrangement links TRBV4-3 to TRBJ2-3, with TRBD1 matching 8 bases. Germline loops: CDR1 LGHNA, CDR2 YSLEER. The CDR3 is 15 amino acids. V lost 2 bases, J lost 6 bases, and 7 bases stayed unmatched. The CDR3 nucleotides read TGCGCCAGCAGCCAACCCATCAGGGGGCAGGATACGCAGTATTTT. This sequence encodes CASSQPIRGQDTQYF.

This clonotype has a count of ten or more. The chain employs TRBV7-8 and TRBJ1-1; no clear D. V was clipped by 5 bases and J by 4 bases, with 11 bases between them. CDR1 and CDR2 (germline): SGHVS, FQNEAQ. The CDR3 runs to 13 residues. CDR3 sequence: CASSQDRTTEAFF. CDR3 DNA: TGTGCCAGCAGCCAGGACCGGACCACTGAAGCTTTCTTT.

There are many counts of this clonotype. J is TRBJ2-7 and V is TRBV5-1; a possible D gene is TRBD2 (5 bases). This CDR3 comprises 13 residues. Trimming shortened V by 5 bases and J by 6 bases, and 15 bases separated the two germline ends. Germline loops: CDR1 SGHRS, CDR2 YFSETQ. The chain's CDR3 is CASRIPEGGEQYF. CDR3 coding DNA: TGCGCCAGCAGGATCCCTGAGGGCGGCGAGCAGTACTTC.

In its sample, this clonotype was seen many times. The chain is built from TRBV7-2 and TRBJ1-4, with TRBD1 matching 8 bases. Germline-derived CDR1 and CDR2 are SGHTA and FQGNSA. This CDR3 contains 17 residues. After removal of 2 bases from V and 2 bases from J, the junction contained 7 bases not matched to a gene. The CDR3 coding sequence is TGTGCCAGCAGCTTAACAGGGGGTCGTAGCACTAATGAAAAACTGTTTTTT. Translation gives CASSLTGGRSTNEKLFF.

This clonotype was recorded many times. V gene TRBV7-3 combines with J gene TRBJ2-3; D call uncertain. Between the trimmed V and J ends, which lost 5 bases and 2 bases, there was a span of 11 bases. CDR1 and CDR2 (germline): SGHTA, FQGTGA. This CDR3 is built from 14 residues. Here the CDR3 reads CASSAPGPTDTQYF. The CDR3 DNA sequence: TGTGCCAGCAGCGCTCCGGGCCCCACAGATACGCAGTATTTT.

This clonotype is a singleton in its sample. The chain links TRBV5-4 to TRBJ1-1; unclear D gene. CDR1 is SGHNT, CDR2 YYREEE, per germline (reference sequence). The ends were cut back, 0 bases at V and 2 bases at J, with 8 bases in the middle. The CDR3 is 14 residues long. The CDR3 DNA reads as TGTGCCAGCAGCTTGGATGGAATTAACACTGAAGCTTTCTTT. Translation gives CASSLDGINTEAFF.

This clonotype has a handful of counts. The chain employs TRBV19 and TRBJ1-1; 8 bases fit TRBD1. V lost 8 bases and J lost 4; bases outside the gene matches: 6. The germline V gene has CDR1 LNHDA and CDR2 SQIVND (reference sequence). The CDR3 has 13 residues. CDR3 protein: CASAQGAGTEAFF. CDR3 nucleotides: TGTGCCAGTGCTCAGGGGGCCGGCACTGAAGCTTTCTTT.

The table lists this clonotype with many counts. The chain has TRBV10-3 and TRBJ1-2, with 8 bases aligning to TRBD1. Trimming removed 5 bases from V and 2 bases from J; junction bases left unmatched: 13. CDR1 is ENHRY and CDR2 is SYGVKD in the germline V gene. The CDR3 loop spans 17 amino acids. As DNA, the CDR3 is TGTGCCATCAGTCCTTCCTCCGGGCAGGGGGCCAACTATGGCTACACCTTC. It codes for CAISPSSGQGANYGYTF.

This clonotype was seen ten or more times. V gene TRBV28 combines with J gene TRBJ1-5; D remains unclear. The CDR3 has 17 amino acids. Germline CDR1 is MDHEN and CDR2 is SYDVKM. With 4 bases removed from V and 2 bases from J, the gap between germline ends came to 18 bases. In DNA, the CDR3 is TGTGCCAGCAGTTCCCCCTCGTCGGCTCCGGGCAATCAGCCCCAGCATTTT. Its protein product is CASSSPSSAPGNQPQHF.

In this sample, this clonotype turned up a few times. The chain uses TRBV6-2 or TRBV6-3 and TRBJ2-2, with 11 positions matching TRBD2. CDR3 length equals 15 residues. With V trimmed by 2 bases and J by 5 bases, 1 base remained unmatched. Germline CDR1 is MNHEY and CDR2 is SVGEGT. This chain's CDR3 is CASSYTSGSTGELFF. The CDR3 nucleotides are TGTGCCAGCAGTTACACTAGCGGGAGTACCGGGGAGCTGTTTTTT.

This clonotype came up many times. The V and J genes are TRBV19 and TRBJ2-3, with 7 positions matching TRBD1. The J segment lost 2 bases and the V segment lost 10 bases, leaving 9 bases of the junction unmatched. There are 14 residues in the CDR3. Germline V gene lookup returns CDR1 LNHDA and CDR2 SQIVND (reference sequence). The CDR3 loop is CATAATGLTDTQYF. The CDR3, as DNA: TGTGCCACCGCGGCGACAGGGCTCACAGATACGCAGTATTTT. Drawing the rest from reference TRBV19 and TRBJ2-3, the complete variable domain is DGGITQSPKYLFRKEGQNVTLSCEQNLNHDAMYWYRQDPGQGLRLIYYSQIVNDFQKGDIAEGYSVSREKKESFPLTVTSAQKNPTAFYLCATAATGLTDTQYFGPGTRLTVL.

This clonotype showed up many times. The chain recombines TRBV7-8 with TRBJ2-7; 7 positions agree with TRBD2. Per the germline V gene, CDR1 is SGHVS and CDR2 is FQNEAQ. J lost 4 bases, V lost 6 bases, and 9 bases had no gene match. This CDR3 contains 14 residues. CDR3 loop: CASRTPGTTYEQYF. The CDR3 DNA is TGTGCCAGCAGAACCCCCGGGACTACTTACGAGCAGTACTTC.

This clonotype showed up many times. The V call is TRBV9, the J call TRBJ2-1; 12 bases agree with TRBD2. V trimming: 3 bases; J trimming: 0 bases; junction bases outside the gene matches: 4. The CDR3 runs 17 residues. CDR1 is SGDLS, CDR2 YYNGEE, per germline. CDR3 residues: CASSETTSGSSYNEQFF. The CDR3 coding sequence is TGTGCCAGCAGCGAAACGACTAGCGGGAGCTCCTACAATGAGCAGTTCTTC.

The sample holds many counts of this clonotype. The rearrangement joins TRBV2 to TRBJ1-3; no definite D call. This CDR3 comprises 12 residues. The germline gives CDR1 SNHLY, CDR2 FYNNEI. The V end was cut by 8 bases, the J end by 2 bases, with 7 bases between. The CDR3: CASGRAGNTIYF. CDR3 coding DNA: TGTGCCAGCGGCAGAGCTGGAAACACCATATATTTT. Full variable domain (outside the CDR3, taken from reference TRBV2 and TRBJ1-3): EPEVTQTPSHQVTQMGQEVILRCVPISNHLYFYWYRQILGQKVEFLVSFYNNEISEKSEIFDDQFSVERPDGSNFTLKIRSTKLEDSAMYFCASGRAGNTIYFGEGSWLTVV.

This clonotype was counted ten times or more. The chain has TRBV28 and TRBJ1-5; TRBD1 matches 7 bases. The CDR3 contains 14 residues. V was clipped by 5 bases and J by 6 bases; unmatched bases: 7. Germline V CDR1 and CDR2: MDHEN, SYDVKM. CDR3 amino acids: CASSTGAKGQPQHF. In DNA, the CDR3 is TGTGCCAGCAGTACAGGGGCAAAAGGTCAGCCCCAGCATTTT.

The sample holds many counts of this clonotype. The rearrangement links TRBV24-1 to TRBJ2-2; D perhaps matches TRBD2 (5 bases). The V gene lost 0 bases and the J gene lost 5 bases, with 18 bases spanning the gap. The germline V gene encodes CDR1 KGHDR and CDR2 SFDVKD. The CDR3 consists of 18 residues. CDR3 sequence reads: CATSDLQAPSSSTGELFF. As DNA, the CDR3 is TGTGCCACCAGTGATTTGCAAGCACCTAGCTCTTCGACCGGGGAGCTGTTTTTT.

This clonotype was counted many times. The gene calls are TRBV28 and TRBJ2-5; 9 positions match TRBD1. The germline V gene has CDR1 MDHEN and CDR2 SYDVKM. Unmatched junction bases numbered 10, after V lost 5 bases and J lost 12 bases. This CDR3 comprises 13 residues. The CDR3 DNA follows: TGTGCCAGCAGTCCGGGACAGGGCACTCTTAAGTACTTC. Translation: CASSPGQGTLKYF.

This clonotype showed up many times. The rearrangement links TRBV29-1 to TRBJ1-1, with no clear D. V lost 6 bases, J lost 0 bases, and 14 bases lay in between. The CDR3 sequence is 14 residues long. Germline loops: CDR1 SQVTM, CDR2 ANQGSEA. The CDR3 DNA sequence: TGCAGCGTGGGTCCTGGGCCCATGAACACTGAAGCTTTCTTT. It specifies CSVGPGPMNTEAFF.

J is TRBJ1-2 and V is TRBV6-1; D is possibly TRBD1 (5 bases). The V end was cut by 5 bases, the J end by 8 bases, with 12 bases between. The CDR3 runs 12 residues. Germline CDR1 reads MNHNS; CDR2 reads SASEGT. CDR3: CASSSAGGGYTF. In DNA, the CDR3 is TGTGCCAGCAGTTCCGCCGGGGGGGGCTACACCTTC.

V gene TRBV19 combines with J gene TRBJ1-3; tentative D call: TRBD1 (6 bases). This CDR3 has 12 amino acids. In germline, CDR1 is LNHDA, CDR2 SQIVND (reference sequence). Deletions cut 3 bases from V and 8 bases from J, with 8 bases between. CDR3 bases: TGTGCCAGTAGTATCTCAGGGGACACCATATATTTT. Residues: CASSISGDTIYF. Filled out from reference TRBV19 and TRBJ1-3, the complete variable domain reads DGGITQSPKYLFRKEGQNVTLSCEQNLNHDAMYWYRQDPGQGLRLIYYSQIVNDFQKGDIAEGYSVSREKKESFPLTVTSAQKNPTAFYLCASSISGDTIYFGEGSWLTVV.